This paragraph reports one T cell receptor (beta chain). The data stem from a study of blood T cell repertoires in COVID-19. Background on the study: Samples of COVID-19 (acute and convalescent) were obtained from the United States, Italy and Spain. Sources were T cells, B-cell-depleted T cells, or PBMCs; the material itself was cDNA or gDNA.

As handled by the study authors: How many nucleated cells were present was estimated from reference gene primer amplification. Here immunoSEQ multiplex PCR was the method, and the copy in TCRdb shows in-frame clones only, minus some. Clonal size and the V and J genes are those of that table, whereas D and trimming came from the DNA. The data show fewer than 85,000 clones, about 80% seen once. From germline, CDR1 is MNHEY and CDR2 SVGAGI. This CDR3 region has 11 residues. Between the trimmed V and J ends, which lost 8 bases and 6 bases, there was a span of 8 bases. The rearrangement joins TRBV6-5 to TRBJ1-5; D is possibly TRBD1 (6 bases). The sequenced sample was peripheral blood. This TCR was sampled from a woman in her seventies with acute or convalescent COVID-19. CDR3 protein: CASGGAQPQHF. The CDR3 region has the DNA TGTGCCAGCGGGGGGGCTCAGCCCCAGCATTTT.